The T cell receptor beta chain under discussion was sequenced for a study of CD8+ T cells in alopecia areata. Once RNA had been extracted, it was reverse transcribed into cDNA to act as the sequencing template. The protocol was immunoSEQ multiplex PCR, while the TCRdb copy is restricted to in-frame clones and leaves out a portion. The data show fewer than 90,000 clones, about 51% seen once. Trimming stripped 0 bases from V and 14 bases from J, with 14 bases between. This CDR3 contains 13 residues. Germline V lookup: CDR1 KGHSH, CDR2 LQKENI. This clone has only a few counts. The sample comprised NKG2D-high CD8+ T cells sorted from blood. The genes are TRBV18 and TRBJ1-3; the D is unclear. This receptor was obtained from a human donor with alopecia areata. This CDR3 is CASSPPGGRVLYF. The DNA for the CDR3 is TGTGCCAGCTCACCACCCGGAGGACGAGTCTTATATTTT.